This record concerns one T cell receptor (beta chain) sequence. The data originate from a study of Ad26.COV2.S vaccination and SARS-CoV-2 variants. The data were produced by immunoSEQ multiplex PCR, yet TCRdb's version contains in-frame clones alone and is incomplete. The sample has approximately 350,000 clones, under 90% seen once. V was clipped by 3 bases and J by 6 bases; unmatched bases: 14. The CDR3 is made up of 17 amino acids. CDR1 and CDR2 from the germline V gene are SGHDN and FVKESK. Treatment meaning: around 19 received Ad26.COV2.S at low or high dose, single or two shots; roughly 5 received placebo; per-sample allocation not given. Samples came from day 63 after the first vaccine or placebo injection.

Sequencing was performed on peripheral blood, taken in a trial of Ad26.COV2.S vaccine versus placebo. The chain employs TRBV14 and TRBJ2-7; 10 bases line up with TRBD2. This clonotype was sampled from a person between 18 and 65 years old who received the Ad26.COV2.S COVID-19 vaccine or a placebo. The CDR3 bases are TGTGCCAGCAGCCACCGATCCGTAGCGGGGGGTGTAAGCGAGCAGTACTTC. Protein: CASSHRSVAGGVSEQYF.